This T cell receptor (delta chain) was sequenced in a study of Vδ1+ human thymocytes. Study-wide results and limits: Thymic TRG and TRD repertoires appeared highly polyclonal.

Sequences come from RNA converted to cDNA by reverse transcription. Pooled V-gene forward primers with one constant-region reverse primer generated the CDR3 amplicons by multiplex PCR. TCRdb re-called the multiplex PCR reads through CATT. The profile covers under 25,000 delta-chain clones, with less than 30% appearing a single time and 1.5% to 2% taken by the ten largest. This clone was seen only a few times. The target antigen is unknown. Germline loops: CDR1 TSWWSYY, CDR2 QGS. The V and J ends lost 0 bases and 1 base, in that order; junction bases with no gene match: 11. The CDR3 sequence is 19 residues long.

This receptor was obtained from a boy younger than two who had congenital heart surgery. The source material was Vdelta1+ gamma-delta thymocytes from the thymus. Subset indicated: FACS-sorted CD3+ TCRalphabeta- TCRVdelta1+ TCRVdelta2- thymocytes. The V and J genes are TRDV1 and TRDJ1; the match to TRDD3 covers 10 bases. DNA of the CDR3: TGTGCTCTTGGGGAACTGTACGGATACACTGGGGGATGCACCGATAAACTCATCTTT. The encoded protein is CALGELYGYTGGCTDKLIF.